These T cell receptor beta chains were read from a single sample in a study of cytomegalovirus exposure and HLA in healthy donors. Clones were read by immunoSEQ multiplex PCR, and TCRdb kept only the in-frame ones, dropping some. The sample has 150,000 to 200,000 clones, around 80% seen once. Sample: PBMCs. The receptor source for this set is a woman aged 40-49 years in good health and CMV-seronegative. Each CDR3 is given with its conserved first and last residue. D genes are given only for firm matches. The size of a clone is reported for some rows only, either as once, few or many, or as a class for expanded clones.

size: -; V: TRBV4-3; J: TRBJ1-5; D: -; DNA: TGCGCCAGCAGCCAGGATTGGACAGAAAATCAGCCCCAGCATTTT; CDR3: CASSQDWTENQPQHF
size: -; V: TRBV7-3; J: TRBJ2-3; D: TRBD2; DNA: TGTGCCAGCAGCCCAGTGACTAGCGGGGGGCAAGATACGCAGTATTTT; CDR3: CASSPVTSGGQDTQYF
size: -; V: TRBV6-1; J: TRBJ2-2; D: TRBD1; DNA: TGTGCCACCAACCCAGGGGGCGCCTACGGGGAGCTGTTTTTT; CDR3: CATNPGGAYGELFF
size: -; V: TRBV19; J: TRBJ1-2; D: TRBD1; DNA: TGTGCCAGTAGTATCTCTGGGACAGGAAGCTATGGCTACACCTTC; CDR3: CASSISGTGSYGYTF
size: -; V: TRBV27; J: TRBJ1-1; D: TRBD1; DNA: TGTGCCAGCAGTTCGGGCAGGGGGCGCTTGAACACTGAAGCTTTCTTT; CDR3: CASSSGRGRLNTEAFF
size: -; V: TRBV27; J: TRBJ1-1; D: -; DNA: TGTGCCAGCAGTTTAGGGTCGTGGGCGCAAGGGAACACTGAAGCTTTCTTT; CDR3: CASSLGSWAQGNTEAFF
size: -; V: TRBV29-1; J: TRBJ1-2; D: -; DNA: TGCAGCGTTGAAGATTCCCTGAGCTATGGCTACACCTTC; CDR3: CSVEDSLSYGYTF
size: -; V: TRBV6-6; J: TRBJ2-5; D: -; DNA: TGTGCCAGCAGTTACTCGCGGGGGCGACAAGAGACCCAGTACTTC; CDR3: CASSYSRGRQETQYF
size: -; V: TRBV7-7; J: TRBJ2-1; D: TRBD2; DNA: TGTGCTAGCAGCTTCACAGCGGGAGGCAATGAGCAGTTCTTC; CDR3: CASSFTAGGNEQFF
size: -; V: TRBV7-8; J: TRBJ2-7; D: TRBD1; DNA: TGTGCCAGCAGCCCGGACAGGGAAGGTGAGCAGTACTTC; CDR3: CASSPDREGEQYF
size: -; V: TRBV7-8; J: TRBJ2-1; D: -; DNA: TGTGCCAGCAGCTTAAGGGGGAGATACAATGAGCAGTTCTTC; CDR3: CASSLRGRYNEQFF
size: -; V: TRBV11-2; J: TRBJ2-3; D: TRBD2; DNA: TGTGCCAGCAGCTTAGTTTTTAGGGTTAGCGGGAGCGGGGATACGCAGTATTTT; CDR3: CASSLVFRVSGSGDTQYF
size: -; V: TRBV5-8; J: TRBJ1-4; D: TRBD1; DNA: TGTGCCAGCAGCTTTGGGACAGGAGCAACTAATGAAAAACTGTTTTTT; CDR3: CASSFGTGATNEKLFF
size: -; V: TRBV6-4; J: TRBJ2-1; D: TRBD2; DNA: TGTGCCAGCAGTGAAGCTTACGGCGGGAGGTCGTCCTACAATGAGCAGTTCTTC; CDR3: CASSEAYGGRSSYNEQFF
size: few; V: TRBV27; J: TRBJ2-2; D: TRBD2; DNA: TGTGCCAGCAGGGGACTAGCGGGAGTTGTCGGGGAGCTGTTTTTT; CDR3: CASRGLAGVVGELFF
size: -; V: TRBV5-4; J: TRBJ1-2; D: TRBD1; DNA: TGTGCCAGCAGCTTGGAGCAGGGCAGGGGGCGCCGTGGCTACACCTTC; CDR3: CASSLEQGRGRRGYTF
size: -; V: TRBV30; J: TRBJ1-1; D: TRBD1; DNA: TGTGCCTGGAGTCCTGACAGGGGAACTGAAGCTTTCTTT; CDR3: CAWSPDRGTEAFF
size: once; V: TRBV5-1; J: TRBJ2-1; D: TRBD2; DNA: TGCGCCAGCAGCCGGGAGGGGAGCTCCTACAATGAGCAGTTCTTC; CDR3: CASSREGSSYNEQFF
size: -; V: TRBV5-1; J: TRBJ2-3; D: -; DNA: TGCGCCAGCAGCTCCCTCTCCGGAGATACGCAGTATTTT; CDR3: CASSSLSGDTQYF
size: -; V: TRBV4-3; J: TRBJ2-1; D: -; DNA: TGCGCCAGCAGCCAAGATGCGGCTTTCTCCTACAATGAGCAGTTCTTC; CDR3: CASSQDAAFSYNEQFF